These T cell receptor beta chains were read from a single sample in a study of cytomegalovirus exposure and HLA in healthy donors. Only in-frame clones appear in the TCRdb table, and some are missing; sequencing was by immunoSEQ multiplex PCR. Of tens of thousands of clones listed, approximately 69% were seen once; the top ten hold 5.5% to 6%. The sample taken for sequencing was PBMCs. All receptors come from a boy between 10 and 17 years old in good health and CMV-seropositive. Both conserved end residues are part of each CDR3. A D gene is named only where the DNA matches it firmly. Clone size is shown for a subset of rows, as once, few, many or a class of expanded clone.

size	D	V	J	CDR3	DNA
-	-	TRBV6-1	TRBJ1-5	CASEGQDSNQPQHF	TGTGCCAGCGAGGGACAAGATAGCAATCAGCCCCAGCATTTT
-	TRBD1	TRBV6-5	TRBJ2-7	CASRRLDRGIAEQYF	TGTGCCAGCAGACGACTCGACAGGGGGATCGCCGAGCAGTACTTC
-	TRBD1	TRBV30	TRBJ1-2	CAWSEEAGGLYGYTF	TGTGCCTGGAGTGAAGAAGCAGGGGGCCTCTATGGCTACACCTTC
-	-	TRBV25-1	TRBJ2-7	CASSDLSTGNFNGQYF	TGTGCCAGCAGTGACCTTAGCACTGGAAATTTTAACGGGCAGTACTTC
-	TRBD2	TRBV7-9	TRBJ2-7	CASSSRGSGGTYEQYF	TGTGCCAGCAGCTCCCGGGGGAGCGGGGGGACCTACGAGCAGTACTTC
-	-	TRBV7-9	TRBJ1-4	CASSPQREATNEKLFF	TGTGCCAGCAGCCCCCAGAGGGAGGCAACTAATGAAAAACTGTTTTTT
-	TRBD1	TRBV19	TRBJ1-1	CASIQGARNTEAFF	TGTGCCAGTATCCAGGGGGCGCGGAACACTGAAGCTTTCTTT
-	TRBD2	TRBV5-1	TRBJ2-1	CASSLGGLTSGYNEQFF	TGCGCCAGCAGCTTGGGGGGATTGACTAGCGGCTACAATGAGCAGTTCTTC
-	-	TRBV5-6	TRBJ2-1	CASSSGAILDNEQFF	TGTGCCAGCAGCTCTGGGGCGATTTTGGACAATGAGCAGTTCTTC
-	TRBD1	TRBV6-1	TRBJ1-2	CASSDPGGYYGYTF	TGTGCCAGCAGTGACCCAGGGGGTTACTATGGCTACACCTTC
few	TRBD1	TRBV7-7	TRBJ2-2	CASSLGTGATGELFF	TGTGCTAGCAGCTTAGGGACAGGGGCCACCGGGGAGCTGTTTTTT
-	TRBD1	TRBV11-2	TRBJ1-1	CASSLDRLLSEAFF	TGTGCCAGCAGCTTGGACAGGCTCCTGTCCGAAGCTTTCTTT
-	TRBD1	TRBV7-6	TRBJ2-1	CASSPTRQGPSEQFF	TGTGCCAGCAGCCCCACTCGACAGGGACCAAGTGAGCAGTTCTTC
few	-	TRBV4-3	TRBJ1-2	CASSQDRTRGQGYTF	TGCGCCAGCAGCCAAGATCGTACGCGGGGGCAGGGCTACACCTTC
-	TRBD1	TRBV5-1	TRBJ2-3	CASSLGQGARASTDTQYF	TGCGCCAGCAGCTTGGGTCAGGGGGCCCGTGCTAGCACAGATACGCAGTATTTT
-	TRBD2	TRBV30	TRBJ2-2	CAWSGGSGYTGELFF	TGTGCCTGGAGTGGAGGTAGCGGGTACACCGGGGAGCTGTTTTTT
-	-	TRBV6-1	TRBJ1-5	CASSWTPDSNQPQHF	TGTGCCAGCAGTTGGACACCGGATAGCAATCAGCCCCAGCATTTT
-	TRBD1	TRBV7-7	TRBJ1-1	CASSPVVGTGGNWAEAFF	TGTGCCAGCAGCCCAGTGGTTGGGACAGGTGGCAATTGGGCTGAAGCTTTCTTT
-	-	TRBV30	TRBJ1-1	CAWSVSPGGNTEAFF	TGTGCCTGGAGTGTGAGTCCCGGGGGGAACACTGAAGCTTTCTTT
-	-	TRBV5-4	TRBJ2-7	CASSLWRGRGPTHEQYF	TGTGCCAGCAGCCTATGGCGGGGTAGAGGCCCGACTCACGAGCAGTACTTC
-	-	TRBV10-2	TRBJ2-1	CASSETSSYNEQFF	TGCGCCAGCAGTGAGACTAGCTCGTACAATGAGCAGTTCTTC
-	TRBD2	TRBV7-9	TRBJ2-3	CASSSGLAGADTQYF	TGTGCCAGCAGCTCTGGACTAGCGGGAGCAGATACGCAGTATTTT
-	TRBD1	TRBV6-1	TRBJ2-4	CASSDNRGEVQYF	TGTGCCAGCAGTGATAACAGGGGAGAAGTTCAGTACTTC
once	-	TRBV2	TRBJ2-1	CASSEMSAYNEQFF	TGTGCCAGCAGTGAAATGTCAGCCTACAATGAGCAGTTCTTC
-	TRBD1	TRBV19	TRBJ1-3	CASSPNPGQGRNTIYF	TGTGCCAGTAGTCCTAATCCGGGACAGGGGAGAAACACCATATATTTT
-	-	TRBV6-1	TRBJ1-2	CASSESGRAGYGYTF	TGTGCCAGCAGTGAAAGTGGCAGGGCCGGCTATGGCTACACCTTC
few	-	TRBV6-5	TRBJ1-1	CASSSTAPSTEAFF	TGTGCCAGCAGTTCGACAGCCCCTTCCACTGAAGCTTTCTTT
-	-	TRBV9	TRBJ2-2	CASSLSSTGELFF	TGTGCCAGCAGCCTTAGTTCCACCGGGGAGCTGTTTTTT
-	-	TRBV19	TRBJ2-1	CASSPVEADYNEQFF	TGTGCCAGCAGTCCTGTCGAAGCGGATTACAATGAGCAGTTCTTC
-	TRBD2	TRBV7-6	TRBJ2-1	CASSVSRTSGIDEQFF	TGTGCCAGCAGCGTCTCCCGGACTAGCGGGATAGATGAGCAGTTCTTC
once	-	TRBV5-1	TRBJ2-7	CASSLAGTYEQYF	TGCGCCAGCAGCTTGGCAGGGACCTACGAGCAGTACTTC
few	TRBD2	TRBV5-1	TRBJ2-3	CASSFAGLAEHTDTQYF	TGCGCCAGCAGCTTTGCGGGACTAGCGGAGCACACAGATACGCAGTATTTT
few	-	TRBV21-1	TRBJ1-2	CASRTIEDRKNYGYTF	TGTGCCAGCAGAACAATAGAGGACAGAAAAAACTATGGCTACACCTTC
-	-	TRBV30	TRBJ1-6	CAWSVGAGYNSPLHF	TGTGCCTGGAGTGTTGGGGCAGGCTATAATTCACCCCTCCACTTT
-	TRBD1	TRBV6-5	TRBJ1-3	CASSSLSTGRGNTIYF	TGTGCCAGCAGTTCTCTTTCGACAGGGCGGGGAAACACCATATATTTT
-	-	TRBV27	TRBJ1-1	CASSFRGKNTEAFF	TGTGCCAGCAGTTTTCGGGGGAAGAACACTGAAGCTTTCTTT
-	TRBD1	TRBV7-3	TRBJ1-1	CASRKTGGNTEAFF	TGTGCCAGCAGGAAGACAGGGGGGAACACTGAAGCTTTCTTT
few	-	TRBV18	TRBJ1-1	CASSPREGGDAFF	TGTGCCAGCTCACCACGAGAAGGGGGTGACGCTTTCTTT
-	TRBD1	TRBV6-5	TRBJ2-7	CASSYGTGGYEQYF	TGTGCCAGCAGTTATGGGACAGGGGGCTACGAGCAGTACTTC
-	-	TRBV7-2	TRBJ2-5	CASSSSRVGETQYF	TGTGCCAGCAGTTCAAGCAGGGTGGGGGAGACCCAGTACTTC
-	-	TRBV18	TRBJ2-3	CASSPGTADTQYF	TGTGCCAGCTCACCAGGGACTGCAGATACGCAGTATTTT
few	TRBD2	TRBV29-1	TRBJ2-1	CSVARVSGSGEQFF	TGCAGCGTGGCCCGGGTTAGCGGGAGTGGTGAGCAGTTCTTC
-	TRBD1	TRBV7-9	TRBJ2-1	CASSGGTGEGTPSYNEQFF	TGTGCCAGCAGCGGAGGGACAGGTGAAGGGACCCCATCCTACAATGAGCAGTTCTTC
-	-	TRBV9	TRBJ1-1	CASSPLWGGSPNTEAFF	TGTGCCAGCAGCCCACTCTGGGGGGGGAGTCCGAACACTGAAGCTTTCTTT
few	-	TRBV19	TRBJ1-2	CASRETEYGYTF	TGTGCCAGTAGGGAGACGGAATATGGCTACACCTTC
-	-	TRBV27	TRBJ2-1	CASSSLRGGRSYNEQFF	TGTGCCAGCAGTTCCCTCCGCGGAGGACGCTCCTACAATGAGCAGTTCTTC
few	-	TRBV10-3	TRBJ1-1	CAISESGGMNTEAFF	TGTGCCATCAGTGAGTCAGGGGGTATGAACACTGAAGCTTTCTTT
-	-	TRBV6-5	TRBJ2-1	CASSPTPEGEQFF	TGTGCCAGCAGCCCCACCCCGGAGGGTGAGCAGTTCTTC
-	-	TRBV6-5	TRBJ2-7	CASRVSPNYEQYF	TGTGCCAGCAGAGTAAGCCCGAACTACGAGCAGTACTTC
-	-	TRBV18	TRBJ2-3	CASSPGGGTDTQYF	TGTGCCAGCTCACCTGGCGGGGGCACAGATACGCAGTATTTT
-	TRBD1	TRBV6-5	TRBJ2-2	CASRWTGVGELFF	TGTGCCAGCAGGTGGACAGGGGTCGGGGAGCTGTTTTTT
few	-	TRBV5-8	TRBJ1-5	CASTLSIGVSNQPQHF	TGTGCCAGCACCCTAAGTATCGGGGTTAGCAATCAGCCCCAGCATTTT
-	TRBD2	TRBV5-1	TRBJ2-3	CASREDGTSGGGGTDTQYF	TGCGCCAGCAGAGAAGACGGGACTAGCGGGGGGGGTGGTACAGATACGCAGTATTTT
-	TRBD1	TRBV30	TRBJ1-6	CAWSPLGGQGSSSSPLHF	TGTGCCTGGAGTCCCCTGGGAGGACAGGGTTCGTCAAGCTCACCCCTCCACTTT
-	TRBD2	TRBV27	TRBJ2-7	CASSLAGGEYEQYF	TGTGCCAGCTCGCTAGCGGGAGGGGAATACGAGCAGTACTTC
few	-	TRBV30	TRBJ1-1	CAWSVRVMNTEAFF	TGTGCCTGGAGTGTGCGGGTAATGAACACTGAAGCTTTCTTT
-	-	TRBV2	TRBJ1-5	CASRRVRESNQPQHF	TGTGCCAGCAGGAGGGTCCGGGAAAGCAATCAGCCCCAGCATTTT